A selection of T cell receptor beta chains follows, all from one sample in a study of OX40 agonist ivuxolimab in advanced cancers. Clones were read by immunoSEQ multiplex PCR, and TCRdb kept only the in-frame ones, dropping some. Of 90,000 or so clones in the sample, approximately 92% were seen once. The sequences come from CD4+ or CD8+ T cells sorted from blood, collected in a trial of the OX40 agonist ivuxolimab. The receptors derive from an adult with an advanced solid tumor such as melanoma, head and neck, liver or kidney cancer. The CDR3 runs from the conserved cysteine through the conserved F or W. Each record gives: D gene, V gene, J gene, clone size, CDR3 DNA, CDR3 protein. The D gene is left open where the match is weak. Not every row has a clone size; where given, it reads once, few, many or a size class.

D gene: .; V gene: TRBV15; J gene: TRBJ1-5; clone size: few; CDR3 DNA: TGTGCCACCAGCAGGAGAAATCAGCCCCAGCATTTT; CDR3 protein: CATSRRNQPQHF
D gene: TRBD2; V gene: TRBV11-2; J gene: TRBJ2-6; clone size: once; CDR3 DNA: TGTGCCAGCAGGGGGGGACTAGACTCTGGGGCCAACGTCCTGACTTTC; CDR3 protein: CASRGGLDSGANVLTF
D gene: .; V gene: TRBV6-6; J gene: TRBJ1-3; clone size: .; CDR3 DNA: TGTGCCAGCAGTTACTCGGTTTGGGGCTCTGGAAACACCATATATTTT; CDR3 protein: CASSYSVWGSGNTIYF
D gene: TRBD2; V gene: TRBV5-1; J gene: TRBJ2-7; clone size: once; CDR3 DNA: TGCGCCAGCAGCCCCAAGACTAGCGGGAGCTCCTACGAGCAGTACTTC; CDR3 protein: CASSPKTSGSSYEQYF
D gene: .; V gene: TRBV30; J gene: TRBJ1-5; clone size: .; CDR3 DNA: TGTGCCTGGAGTGTCAGGGGCAATCAGCCCCAGCATTTT; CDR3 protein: CAWSVRGNQPQHF
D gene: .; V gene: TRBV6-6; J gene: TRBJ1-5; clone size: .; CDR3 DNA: TGTGCCAGCAGTTACTCGCTTAGCAATCAGCCCCAGCATTTT; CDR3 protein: CASSYSLSNQPQHF
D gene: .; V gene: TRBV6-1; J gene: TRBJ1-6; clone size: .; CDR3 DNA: TGTGCCAGCAGCTTAGGTAATTCACCCCTCCACTTT; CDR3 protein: CASSLGNSPLHF
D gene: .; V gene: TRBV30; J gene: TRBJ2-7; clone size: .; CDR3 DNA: TGTGCCTGGAGTGACGGCTACGAGCAGTACTTC; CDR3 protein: CAWSDGYEQYF
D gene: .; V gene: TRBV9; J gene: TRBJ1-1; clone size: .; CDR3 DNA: TGTGCCAGCAGCCCACGGACAGCGGAGAACACTGAAGCTTTCTTT; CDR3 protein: CASSPRTAENTEAFF
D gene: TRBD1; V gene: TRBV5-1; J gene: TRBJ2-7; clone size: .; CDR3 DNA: TGCGCCAGCAGCCGGGACAGGGCTATCGAGCAGTACTTC; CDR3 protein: CASSRDRAIEQYF
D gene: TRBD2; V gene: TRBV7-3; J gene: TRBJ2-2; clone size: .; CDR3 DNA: TGTGCCAGCAGCCTCGTGGGGGAGGGCCGGACCGGGGAGCTGTTTTTT; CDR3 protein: CASSLVGEGRTGELFF
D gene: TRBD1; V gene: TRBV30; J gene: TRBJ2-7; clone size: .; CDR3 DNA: TGTGCCTGGAGTGTAGGACAGGGATCTTCCTACGAGCAGTACTTC; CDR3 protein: CAWSVGQGSSYEQYF
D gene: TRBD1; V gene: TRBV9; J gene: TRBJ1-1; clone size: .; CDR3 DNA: TGTGCCAGCAGCGTAGCCCCGGGGGGGGGACAGGTAAACACTGAAGCTTTCTTT; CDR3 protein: CASSVAPGGGQVNTEAFF
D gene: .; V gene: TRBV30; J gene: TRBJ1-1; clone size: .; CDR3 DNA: TGTGCCTGGAGTGTGGGGACCCGTGGTGCTGAAGCTTTCTTT; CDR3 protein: CAWSVGTRGAEAFF
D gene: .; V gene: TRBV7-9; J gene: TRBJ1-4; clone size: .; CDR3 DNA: TGTGCCAGCAGCTTAGCAGACAGGAGGGATGAAAAACTGTTTTTT; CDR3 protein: CASSLADRRDEKLFF
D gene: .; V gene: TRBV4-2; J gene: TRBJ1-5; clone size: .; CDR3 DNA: TGTGCCAGCAGCCAAGAGAGGGGGGCGGGGGCCGGACAGCCCCAGCATTTT; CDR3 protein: CASSQERGAGAGQPQHF
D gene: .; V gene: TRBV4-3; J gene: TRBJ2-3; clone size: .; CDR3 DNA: TGCGCCAGCAGCCAATATGGTACAGAGGGAGCTAGCCCAGATACGCAGTATTTT; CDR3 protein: CASSQYGTEGASPDTQYF
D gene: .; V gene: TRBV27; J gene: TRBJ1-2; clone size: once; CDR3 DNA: TGTGCCAGCAGCTTACAGCTAAACTATGGCTACACCTTC; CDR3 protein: CASSLQLNYGYTF
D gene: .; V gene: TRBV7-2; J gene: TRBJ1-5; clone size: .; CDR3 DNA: TGTGCCAGCAGCTTAGAGGGGAGCGGTCAGCCCCAGCATTTT; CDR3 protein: CASSLEGSGQPQHF
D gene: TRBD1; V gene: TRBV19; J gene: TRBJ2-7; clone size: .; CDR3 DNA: TGTGCCAGTAGTAACCCCGGGACAGGGGGCCACGAGCAGTACTTC; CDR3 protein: CASSNPGTGGHEQYF
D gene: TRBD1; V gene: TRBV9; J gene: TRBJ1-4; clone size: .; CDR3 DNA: TGTGCCAGCAAGAGAGAGGGACAGGCTAATGAAAAACTGTTTTTT; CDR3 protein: CASKREGQANEKLFF
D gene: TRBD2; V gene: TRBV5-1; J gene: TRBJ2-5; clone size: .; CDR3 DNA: TGCGCCAGCAGCTTGGGAAAGGTAGTAGCGGGAAGCCAAGAGACCCAGTACTTC; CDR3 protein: CASSLGKVVAGSQETQYF
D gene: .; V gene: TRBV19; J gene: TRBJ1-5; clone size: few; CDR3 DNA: TGTGCCAGTGGGGTGCAGCGAAATCAGCCCCAGCATTTT; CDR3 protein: CASGVQRNQPQHF
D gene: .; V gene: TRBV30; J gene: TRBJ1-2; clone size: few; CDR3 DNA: TGTGCCTGGAGTGGGGGGGCTCGCGGCTACACCTTC; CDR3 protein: CAWSGGARGYTF
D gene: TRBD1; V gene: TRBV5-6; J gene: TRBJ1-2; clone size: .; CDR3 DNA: TGTGCCAGCAGCTTTACCAGGGGGCGGGGCTACACCTTC; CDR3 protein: CASSFTRGRGYTF
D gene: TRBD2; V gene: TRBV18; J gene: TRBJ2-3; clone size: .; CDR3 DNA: TGTGCCAGCTCCCTTGGGACTAGCGGGGCTGGGGATACGCAGTATTTT; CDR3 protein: CASSLGTSGAGDTQYF
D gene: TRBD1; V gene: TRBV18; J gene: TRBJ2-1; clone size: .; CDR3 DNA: TGTGCCAGCTCACCAAGACAGGGGAGCTACAATGAGCAGTTCTTC; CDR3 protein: CASSPRQGSYNEQFF
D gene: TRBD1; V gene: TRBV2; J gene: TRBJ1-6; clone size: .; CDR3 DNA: TGTGCCAGCAGCGGGGGACAGAGAAATTCACCCCTCCACTTT; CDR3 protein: CASSGGQRNSPLHF
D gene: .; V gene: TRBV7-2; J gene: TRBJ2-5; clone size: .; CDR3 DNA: TGTGCCAGCAGCTCCGCGGCTCGACAGCAAGAGACCCAGTACTTC; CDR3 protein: CASSSAARQQETQYF
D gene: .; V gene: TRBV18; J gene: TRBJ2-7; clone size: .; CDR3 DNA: TGTGCCAGCTCACCGGGGTCTAGGGTCCGCCACGAGCAGTACTTC; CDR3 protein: CASSPGSRVRHEQYF
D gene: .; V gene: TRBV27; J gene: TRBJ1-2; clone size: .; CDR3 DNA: TGTGCCAGCAGTTCCACCATACAGGAGAGCTATGGCTACACCTTC; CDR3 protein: CASSSTIQESYGYTF
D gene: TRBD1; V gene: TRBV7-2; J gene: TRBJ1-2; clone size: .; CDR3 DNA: TGTGCCAGCAGCGTACACCGGGACAGGTTAAACTATGGCTACACCTTC; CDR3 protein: CASSVHRDRLNYGYTF
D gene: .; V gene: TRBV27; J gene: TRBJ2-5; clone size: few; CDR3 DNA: TGTGCCAGCAGTTTCAGGTTTGGGCAAGAGACCCAGTACTTC; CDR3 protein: CASSFRFGQETQYF
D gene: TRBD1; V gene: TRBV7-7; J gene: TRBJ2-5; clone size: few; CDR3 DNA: TGTGCTAGCAGCTTGGGGACAGGGCTAGAGACCCAGTACTTC; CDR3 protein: CASSLGTGLETQYF
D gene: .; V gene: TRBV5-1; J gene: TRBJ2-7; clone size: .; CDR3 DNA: TGCGCCAGCAGCTTGGGAAGCAGGGACGACGAGCAGTACTTC; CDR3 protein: CASSLGSRDDEQYF
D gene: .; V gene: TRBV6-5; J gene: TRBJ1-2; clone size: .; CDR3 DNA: TGTGCCAGCAGCAATAAAGATAACTATGGCTACACCTTC; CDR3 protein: CASSNKDNYGYTF
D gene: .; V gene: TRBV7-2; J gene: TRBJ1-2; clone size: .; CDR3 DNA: TGTGCCAGCAGTTCCAGGGTAGCTAACTATGGCTACACCTTC; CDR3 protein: CASSSRVANYGYTF
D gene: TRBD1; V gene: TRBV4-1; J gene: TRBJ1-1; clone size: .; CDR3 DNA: TGCGCCAGCAGCCAATGGAGACAGGGGGGCACTGAAGCTTTCTTT; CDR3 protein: CASSQWRQGGTEAFF
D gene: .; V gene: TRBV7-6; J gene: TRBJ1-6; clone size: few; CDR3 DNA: TGTGCCAGCAGCCAAACAGGAGCTAGCTCCTATAATTCACCCCTCCACTTT; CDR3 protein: CASSQTGASSYNSPLHF
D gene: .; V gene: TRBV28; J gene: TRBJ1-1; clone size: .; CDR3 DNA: TGTGCCAGCAGTGATCCACTTCAAGCTTTCTTT; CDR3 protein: CASSDPLQAFF
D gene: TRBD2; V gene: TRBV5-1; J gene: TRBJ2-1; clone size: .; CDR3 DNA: TGCGCCAGCAGCTTGGTAGCGGGAGCCTACAATGAGCAGTTCTTC; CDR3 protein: CASSLVAGAYNEQFF
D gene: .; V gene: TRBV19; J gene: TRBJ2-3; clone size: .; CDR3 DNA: TGTGCCAGTAGTATGGGGCCGGGCGCAGATACGCAGTATTTT; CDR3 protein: CASSMGPGADTQYF
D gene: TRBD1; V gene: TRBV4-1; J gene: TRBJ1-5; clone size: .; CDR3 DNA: TGCGCCAGCAGCCACGTAGCGACAGGGGGCTTCAATCAGCCCCAGCATTTT; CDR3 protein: CASSHVATGGFNQPQHF
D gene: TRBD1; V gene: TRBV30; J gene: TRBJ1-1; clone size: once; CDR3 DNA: TGTGCCTGGAGTGGGGACAGAAGAAACACTGAAGCTTTCTTT; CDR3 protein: CAWSGDRRNTEAFF
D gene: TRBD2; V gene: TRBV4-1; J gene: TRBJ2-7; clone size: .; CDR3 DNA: TGCGCCAGCAGCCAAGATCTGGGGGGGGAGGCCTACGAGCAGTACTTC; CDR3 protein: CASSQDLGGEAYEQYF
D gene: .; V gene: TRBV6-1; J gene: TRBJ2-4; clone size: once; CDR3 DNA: TGTGCCAGCAGTGAATGGGGAGCCAAAAACATTCAGTACTTC; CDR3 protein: CASSEWGAKNIQYF